The entry that follows covers one TCR beta chain sequence. Its antigen is not identified. Assay: immunoSEQ multiplex PCR; the TCRdb copy retains only in-frame clones and omits some. The sample yields 20,000 to 30,000 clones, about four fifths seen once. The sample originates from a study of PD-1 blockade in classical Hodgkin lymphoma. Whole-study results and caveats: The causes of the repertoire differences, possibly disease activity or prior therapy, remain undefined. The study found complete responders had baseline diversity similar to newly diagnosed patients.

Every patient experienced relapse after autologous stem cell transplantation, and brentuximab vedotin exposure varied. Trimming stripped 5 bases from V and 0 bases from J, with 12 bases between. This CDR3 region has 15 residues. From germline, CDR1 is MNHNS and CDR2 SASEGT. The genes are TRBV6-1 and TRBJ2-3, with a possible D match to TRBD2 (6 bases). The starting material was peripheral blood mononuclear cells (PBMCs), obtained before the second cycle of nivolumab. This clonotype originated in a human donor with classical Hodgkin lymphoma. The CDR3 DNA reads as TGTGCCAGCAGTTTAGCGGATTACAGCACAGATACGCAGTATTTT. It yields the protein CASSLADYSTDTQYF.